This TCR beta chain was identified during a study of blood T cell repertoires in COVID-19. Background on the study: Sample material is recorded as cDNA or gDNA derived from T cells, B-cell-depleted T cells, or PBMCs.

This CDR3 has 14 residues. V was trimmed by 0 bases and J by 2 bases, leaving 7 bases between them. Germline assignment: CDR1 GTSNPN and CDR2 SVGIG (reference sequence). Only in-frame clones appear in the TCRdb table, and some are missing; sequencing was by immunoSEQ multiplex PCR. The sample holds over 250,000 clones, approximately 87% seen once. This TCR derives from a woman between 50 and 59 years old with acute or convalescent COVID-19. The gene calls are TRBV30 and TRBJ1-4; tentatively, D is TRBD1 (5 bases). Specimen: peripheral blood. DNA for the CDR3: TGTGCCTGGAGTGTGACAGCCACTAATGAAAAACTGTTTTTT. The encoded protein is CAWSVTATNEKLFF.